This T cell receptor (beta chain) was recovered during a study of T cell repertoires in cytomegalovirus infection. The overall study: Recently identified HLA-C-restricted CMV epitopes were used, and well-studied HLA-B-restricted CMV epitopes were used as well. From public TCR beta signatures came an indication of both CMV infection and matching HLA type. General observations from the study: It was HLA-C-restricted CMV-specific TCR beta clonotypes that dominated the response ex vivo.

TCRdb reanalysed the reads using MiXCR and keeps one entry per CDR3 protein. Among 550,000 to 700,000 distinct CDR3 sequences listed, approximately 40% were seen once. This clonotype was counted many times. Its matching antigen is unknown. Sample: cultured PBMCs, taken from culture after CMV antigen stimulation. The sequence was obtained from a human donor in good health (CMV status not recorded). Some clones in this sample may be carry-over from other donors' samples.

The CDR3: CASSYGQGGRLGYGYTF. The CDR3 DNA follows: TGTGCCAGCAGTTATGGACAGGGAGGGAGGCTAGGCTATGGCTACACCTTC. The V and J genes are TRBV12-3 or TRBV12-4 and TRBJ1-2, with 8 positions matching TRBD1. V lost 4 bases, J lost 4 bases, and 14 bases stayed unmatched. The CDR3 totals 17 residues.